This T cell receptor beta chain was retrieved from a study of shared clonotypes between healthy human individuals. Per the germline V gene, CDR1 is SGHRS and CDR2 is YFSETQ. The germline V and J ends were trimmed by 4 bases and 4 bases, with 12 bases remaining between them. This CDR3 spans 14 amino acids. CD45RA-negative memory and CD45RA+ naive subsets were split from the CD4+ cells. Sorted-subset replicate PCRs used around 0.2 ug DNA, approximately 33,000 T cell genomes. The protocol was immunoSEQ multiplex PCR, while the TCRdb copy is restricted to in-frame clones and leaves out a portion. Among hundreds of thousands of clones listed, 73% were seen once. For this clone: Its matching antigen is unknown.

Study conclusions and caveats: Inspection by rarefaction showed sorted-subset sequencing to be incomplete despite large depth.

V is TRBV5-1 and J is TRBJ2-1, with D possibly TRBD1 on 6 matching bases. This receptor was identified in a young man in good health. Sequencing used memory CD4+ T cells sorted from blood. Subset: CD45RA-negative fraction. This chain's CDR3 is CASSVTGGYNEQFF. The CDR3 coding sequence is TGCGCCAGCAGCGTGACAGGCGGATACAATGAGCAGTTCTTC. Combining the CDR3 with reference TRBV5-1 and TRBJ2-1 gives the whole variable domain KAGVTQTPRYLIKTRGQQVTLSCSPISGHRSVSWYQQTPGQGLQFLFEYFSETQRNKGNFPGRFSGRQFSNSRSEMNVSTLELGDSALYLCASSVTGGYNEQFFGPGTRLTVL.